The present entry profiles one TCR beta chain with its context. This entry belongs to a study of blood T cell repertoires in COVID-19. Whole-study context: The United States, Italy and Spain were the sources of the acute and convalescent COVID-19 samples. T cells, B-cell-depleted T cells, or PBMCs provided the cDNA or gDNA that served as material.

Original processing methods: The authors estimated nucleated cell counts from reference gene primer amplification. Clones were sequenced by immunoSEQ multiplex PCR, and TCRdb holds only the in-frame ones, with some missing. The D gene and trimming were derived from the DNA, and the V and J assignments and clone size from that table. Here the sample spans fewer than 75,000 clones, roughly 73% being singletons. V was pared by 0 bases and J by 3 bases, with 14 bases between. The CDR3 has 16 residues. Germline CDR1 is LNHNV and CDR2 is YYDKDF (reference sequence). This TCR was recovered from a woman in her fifties or sixties with acute or convalescent COVID-19. This chain links TRBV15 with TRBJ2-5, with D perhaps matching TRBD1 (7 bases). Sequencing was done on a sample of peripheral blood. The DNA for the CDR3 is TGTGCCACCAGCAGAGATGGGTTCAGGGGGGAAGAGACCCAGTACTTC. Protein product: CATSRDGFRGEETQYF.